These T cell receptor beta chains were read from a single sample in a study of OX40 agonist ivuxolimab in advanced cancers. Method: immunoSEQ multiplex PCR; TCRdb's copy keeps in-frame clones and lacks some. The sample shows about 36,000 clones, about 80% of them seen only once. Specimen: CD4+ or CD8+ T cells sorted from blood, collected in a trial of the OX40 agonist ivuxolimab. The receptor source for this set is an adult with an advanced solid tumor such as melanoma, head and neck, liver or kidney cancer. CDR3s include the opening cysteine and the closing phenylalanine or tryptophan. D genes are given only for firm matches. Not all rows give a size; the values are once, few, many and, for expanded clones, a class.

TRBJ1-2 TRBV30 15 TRBD1 NA CAWSPTGTGVYGYTF TGTGCCTGGAGTCCGACCGGGACAGGGGTCTATGGCTACACCTTC
TRBJ1-2 TRBV7-2 15 NA NA CASSLVPGRNYGYTF TGTGCCAGCAGCTTAGTCCCGGGTCGAAACTATGGCTACACCTTC
TRBJ1-1 TRBV30 16 NA NA CAWSVSTLRGGTEAFF TGTGCCTGGAGTGTGTCTACTCTAAGAGGGGGCACTGAAGCTTTCTTT
TRBJ2-7 TRBV27 13 NA NA CASSRQATYEQYF TGTGCCAGCAGTCGACAGGCGACCTACGAGCAGTACTTC
TRBJ2-3 TRBV9 16 TRBD1 large CASSVAGTGGGDTQYF TGTGCCAGCAGCGTAGCGGGTACAGGGGGTGGAGATACGCAGTATTTT
TRBJ1-5 TRBV7-9 14 TRBD1 once CASSTGGYGQPQHF TGTGCCAGCAGCACAGGGGGCTACGGTCAGCCCCAGCATTTT
TRBJ2-2 TRBV12-5 19 TRBD1 NA CASGRSFGTGDLDTGELFF TGTGCTAGTGGTCGCTCTTTCGGGACAGGGGATTTAGACACCGGGGAGCTGTTTTTT
TRBJ1-5 TRBV28 12 NA NA CASKEGNQPQHF TGTGCCAGCAAGGAGGGGAATCAGCCCCAGCATTTT
TRBJ1-2 TRBV7-2 15 NA few CASSPFGQGTYGYTF TGTGCCAGCAGCCCCTTTGGGCAGGGGACCTATGGCTACACCTTC
TRBJ1-4 TRBV5-1 16 NA NA CASSPRGPTTNEKLFF TGCGCCAGCAGCCCCAGGGGACCGACAACTAATGAAAAACTGTTTTTT
TRBJ1-3 TRBV30 16 NA once CAWTSGGTTSGNTIYF TGTGCCTGGACCTCTGGAGGAACAACCTCTGGAAACACCATATATTTT
TRBJ2-5 TRBV6-1 13 TRBD1 few CASQNRGQETQYF TGTGCCAGCCAAAACAGGGGGCAGGAGACCCAGTACTTC
TRBJ1-2 TRBV27 14 NA NA CASRKTAGRYGYTF TGTGCCAGCAGGAAAACAGCGGGGAGGTATGGCTACACCTTC
TRBJ2-2 TRBV13 12 NA NA CASSAGIGELFF TGTGCCAGCAGCGCAGGTATCGGGGAGCTGTTTTTT
TRBJ2-3 TRBV29-1 16 NA once CSGTLVTGLRPDTQYF TGCAGCGGCACACTCGTAACAGGGCTTAGGCCAGATACGCAGTATTTT
TRBJ1-2 TRBV29-1 12 TRBD1 NA CSVGQGGRGYTF TGCAGCGTTGGACAGGGAGGACGTGGCTACACCTTC
TRBJ1-5 TRBV11-2 14 TRBD1 few CASSITGVSQPQHF TGTGCCAGCAGCATAACAGGGGTTAGTCAGCCCCAGCATTTT
TRBJ1-1 TRBV2 13 NA NA CASSTRTDSAAFF TGTGCCAGCAGTACGCGGACAGATTCTGCAGCTTTCTTT
TRBJ1-6 TRBV2 14 NA few CASSWGEGDSPLHF TGTGCCAGCAGTTGGGGGGAAGGGGATTCACCCCTCCACTTT
TRBJ1-4 TRBV5-1 12 NA NA CASSLGNEKLFF TGCGCCAGCAGCTTAGGGAATGAAAAACTGTTTTTT
TRBJ2-1 TRBV5-1 14 NA NA CASSSQGGSNEQFF TGCGCCAGCAGCTCTCAGGGGGGAAGCAATGAGCAGTTCTTC
TRBJ1-1 TRBV7-9 14 NA NA CASSTGSRNTEAFF TGTGCCAGCAGCACGGGTTCGAGGAACACTGAAGCTTTCTTT
TRBJ1-5 TRBV9 13 NA NA CASSVGVNQPQHF TGTGCCAGCAGCGTAGGGGTCAATCAGCCCCAGCATTTT
TRBJ2-1 TRBV6-6 12 TRBD1 NA CASSWTGYEQFF TGTGCCAGCAGCTGGACAGGTTACGAGCAGTTCTTC
TRBJ2-3 TRBV30 12 NA NA CASIQSTDTQYF TGTGCCTCGATACAGAGCACAGATACGCAGTATTTT
TRBJ1-5 TRBV2 14 NA NA CASSGFTSNQPQHF TGTGCCAGCAGTGGTTTTACAAGCAATCAGCCCCAGCATTTT
TRBJ2-7 TRBV29-1 13 NA NA CSVIRDSAHEQYF TGCAGCGTTATCCGGGACTCCGCCCACGAGCAGTACTTC
TRBJ1-1 TRBV6-1 12 NA NA CASSEPSGEAFF TGTGCCAGCAGTGAGCCGTCGGGTGAAGCTTTCTTT
TRBJ1-2 TRBV20-1 11 NA NA CSARTDYGYTF TGCAGTGCCCGGACAGACTATGGCTACACCTTC
TRBJ2-6 TRBV9 16 TRBD1 NA CASSRGGQSGANVLTF TGTGCCAGCAGTAGAGGGGGACAGTCTGGGGCCAACGTCCTGACTTTC
TRBJ2-2 TRBV6-4 14 TRBD1 NA CASSRDSDTGELFF TGTGCCAGCAGCCGGGACAGCGACACCGGGGAGCTGTTTTTT
TRBJ2-7 TRBV11-2 16 NA few CASSFKEGFSSYEQYF TGTGCCAGCAGCTTCAAAGAGGGATTTAGCTCCTACGAGCAGTACTTC
TRBJ1-2 TRBV27 13 NA NA CASTSGTYYGYTF TGTGCCAGCACCTCCGGGACATACTATGGCTACACCTTC
TRBJ1-1 TRBV2 13 TRBD1 NA CASSGQGFSEAFF TGTGCCAGCAGTGGACAGGGTTTCAGTGAAGCTTTCTTT
TRBJ1-1 TRBV18 13 NA once CASSPPGGTEAFF TGTGCCAGCTCACCACCGGGCGGCACTGAAGCTTTCTTT
TRBJ1-5 TRBV2 15 TRBD1 many CASRQQGDHDQPQHF TGTGCCAGCAGGCAACAGGGGGATCATGATCAGCCCCAGCATTTT
TRBJ1-1 TRBV7-9 14 NA NA CASSLGPGNTEAFF TGTGCCAGCAGCTTGGGGCCTGGGAACACTGAAGCTTTCTTT
TRBJ1-5 TRBV5-6 12 NA NA CASSLGETGQHF TGTGCCAGCAGCTTGGGCGAGACGGGGCAGCATTTT
TRBJ1-6 TRBV28 15 NA NA CASRKGAPNNSPLHF TGTGCCAGCAGGAAAGGGGCACCCAATAATTCACCCCTCCACTTT
TRBJ1-1 TRBV13 15 TRBD1 NA CASSFRGQSNTEAFF TGTGCCAGCAGCTTCAGGGGGCAATCAAACACTGAAGCTTTCTTT
TRBJ2-3 TRBV9 15 TRBD1 NA CASSLQGGGADTQYF TGTGCCAGCAGCCTACAGGGGGGAGGCGCAGATACGCAGTATTTT